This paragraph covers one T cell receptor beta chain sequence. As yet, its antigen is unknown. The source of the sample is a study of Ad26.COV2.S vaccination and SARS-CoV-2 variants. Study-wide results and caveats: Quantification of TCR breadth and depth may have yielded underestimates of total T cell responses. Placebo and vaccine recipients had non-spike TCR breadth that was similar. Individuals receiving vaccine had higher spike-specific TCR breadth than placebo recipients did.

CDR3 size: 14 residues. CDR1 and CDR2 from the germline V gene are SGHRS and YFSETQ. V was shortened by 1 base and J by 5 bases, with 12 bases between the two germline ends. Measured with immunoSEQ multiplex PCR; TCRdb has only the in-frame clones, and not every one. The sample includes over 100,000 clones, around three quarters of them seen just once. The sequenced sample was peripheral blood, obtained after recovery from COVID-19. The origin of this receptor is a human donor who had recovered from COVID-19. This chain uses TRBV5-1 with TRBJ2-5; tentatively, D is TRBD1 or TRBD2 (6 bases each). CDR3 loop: CASSLNGGSETQYF. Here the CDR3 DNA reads TGCGCCAGCAGCTTGAACGGGGGCAGTGAGACCCAGTACTTC.